This passage covers 7 T cell receptor beta chains from one sample sequenced in a study of blood T cells in healthy people across ages. Combining a sample-barcoded 5' primer with a J-beta primer mix, a second PCR ran for about 7 to 11 cycles. TCRdb re-derived calls from the 5' RACE reads in MiXCR, one entry per CDR3 protein. The sample contains around 1.7 million distinct CDR3 sequences, 28% of which appear only once. The source material was blood. The receptors come from a woman aged 25-40 years in good health.

In this sample, this clonotype turned up many times. The chain recombines TRBV7-2 with TRBJ2-5; 11 positions match TRBD1. The CDR3 runs 17 residues. The V and J ends lost 1 base and 2 bases, in that order; junction bases with no gene match: 6. Looked up from germline, CDR1 is SGHTA and CDR2 is FQGNSA. CDR3 DNA: TGTGCCAGCAGCTTAGTAGGACAGGGGGCGATTCAAGAGACCCAGTACTTC. Encoded protein: CASSLVGQGAIQETQYF.

This clonotype has more than one count but fewer than ten. This chain joins TRBV7-2 and TRBJ2-5, with D maybe TRBD1 (6 bases). The V end lost 4 bases, the J end lost 4 bases, and 16 bases lay between the germline ends. CDR3 size: 15 residues. Germline CDR1 and CDR2: SGHTA and FQGNSA. In DNA, the CDR3 is TGTGCCAGCAGCTCCCCCGGGACCAGGGGAGAGACCCAGTACTTC. Its protein is CASSSPGTRGETQYF. Full variable domain (missing parts from reference TRBV7-2 and TRBJ2-5): GAGVSQSPSNKVTEKGKDVELRCDPISGHTALYWYRQSLGQGLEFLIYFQGNSAPDKSGLPSDRFSAERTGGSVSTLTIQRTQQEDSAVYLCASSSPGTRGETQYFGPGTRLLVL.

At least ten counts were recorded for this clonotype. The V gene is TRBV29-1, the J gene TRBJ1-1; D is possibly TRBD1 (5 bases). CDR1 SQVTM and CDR2 ANQGSEA come from the germline V gene. The CDR3 is 14 residues long. V lost 3 bases, J lost 0 bases, and 11 bases lay in between. The CDR3 region is CSVERGGVNTEAFF. As DNA, the CDR3 is TGCAGCGTTGAGCGTGGAGGGGTGAACACTGAAGCTTTCTTT.

The chain uses TRBV11-2 and TRBJ2-5; weak D call: TRBD1 (6 bases). Trimming pared 6 bases from V and 5 bases from J, leaving 16 bases between. The length of the CDR3 is 14 residues. Germline-derived CDR1 and CDR2 are SGHAT and FQNNGV. The CDR3 protein is CASRSHRVRETQYF. DNA of the CDR3: TGTGCCAGCAGGAGTCACAGGGTCAGGGAGACCCAGTACTTC.

J is TRBJ2-3 and V is TRBV2; 7 nucleotides line up with TRBD2. The germline CDR1 and CDR2 sequences are SNHLY and FYNNEI. This CDR3 has 18 residues. The V gene end was trimmed by 2 bases and the J gene end by 0 bases; junction bases not matched to a gene: 11. CDR3 sequence (DNA): TGTGCCAGCAGTGAACCCTCCGATAGCGGGCATAGCACAGATACGCAGTATTTT. It specifies CASSEPSDSGHSTDTQYF.

Only a few counts were recorded for this clonotype. The V and J genes are TRBV7-2 and TRBJ1-6; TRBD1 matches at 7 bases. The CDR3 contains 15 residues. The V gene's germline CDR1 is SGHTA and CDR2 FQGNSA. The J segment lost 7 bases and the V segment lost 5 bases, leaving 8 bases of the junction unmatched. CDR3 protein: CASSPNRGRNSPLHF. For the CDR3, the DNA is TGTGCCAGCAGCCCTAACAGGGGAAGGAATTCACCCCTCCACTTT.

A few counts support this clonotype. The rearrangement uses TRBV29-1 and TRBJ2-3; the match to TRBD2 covers 7 bases. The J segment lost 3 bases and the V segment lost 6 bases, leaving 6 bases of the junction unmatched. The CDR3 sequence is 13 residues long. The germline CDR1 and CDR2 sequences are SQVTM and ANQGSEA. In DNA form, the CDR3 reads TGCAGCGTGGCGAGCGGGGTGACAGATACGCAGTATTTT. Its protein is CSVASGVTDTQYF.